These 27 T cell receptor beta chains were sequenced from one sample in a study of T cell responses to AZD1222 COVID-19 vaccine. Sequencing was performed with immunoSEQ multiplex PCR; in TCRdb, only in-frame clones are kept and a portion is missing. The table lists 180,000 or so clones, about 95% of them singletons. The material sequenced was peripheral blood, taken on day 0 of AZD1222 vaccination. The source is an adult in good health.

This chain connects TRBV14 to TRBJ2-3, with 9 nucleotides matching TRBD2. V lost 5 bases, J lost 9 bases, and 9 bases stayed unmatched. CDR3 size: 14 residues. CDR1 and CDR2 (germline): SGHDN, FVKESK. For the CDR3, the DNA is TGTGCCAGCAGCATTAGCGGGAGAGGGCTAACGCAGTATTTT. It encodes CASSISGRGLTQYF.

Here the CDR3 DNA reads TGTGCCAGCATCTCTAGCGGAAGCTCCTACAATGAGCAGTTCTTC. It is translated as CASISSGSSYNEQFF. This sequence joins TRBV28 and TRBJ2-1; TRBD2 agrees at 7 bases. The CDR3 has 15 amino acids. Germline CDR1 is MDHEN and CDR2 is SYDVKM. V gave up 7 bases and J gave up 0 bases; unmatched junction bases: 6.

This chain links TRBV10-2 with TRBJ1-6; 7 positions agree with TRBD1. This CDR3 is built from 15 residues. Per the germline V gene, CDR1 is WSHSY and CDR2 is SAAADI. J gave up 10 bases and V 3 bases, and 9 bases lay outside the gene matches. DNA of the CDR3: TGCGCCAGCAGTGACCCGGGACAGATCCAATCACCCCTCCACTTT. Residues: CASSDPGQIQSPLHF.

The rearrangement joins TRBV11-1 to TRBJ2-7, with 8 bases identical to TRBD1. V gave up 0 bases and J gave up 6 bases; unmatched junction bases: 13. Germline V gene lookup returns CDR1 SGHAT and CDR2 FQDESV (reference sequence). The CDR3 contains 17 residues. CDR3 coding DNA: TGTGCCAGCAGCTTAGCCCGGACAGGGTATTTTTATGGCGAGCAGTACTTC. Its protein is CASSLARTGYFYGEQYF.

The chain is built from TRBV29-1 and TRBJ2-1; D gene ambiguous. The germline V gene encodes CDR1 SQVTM and CDR2 ANQGSEA. This CDR3 region has 10 residues. Trimming took off 6 bases at V and 9 bases at J, with 9 bases between the two ends. CDR3 amino acids: CSVARTEQFF. CDR3 DNA: TGCAGCGTCGCCCGGACTGAGCAGTTCTTC.

The genes are TRBV5-6 and TRBJ1-5; tentative D call: TRBD1 (5 bases). Germline loops: CDR1 SGHDT, CDR2 YYEEEE. The CDR3 contains 14 residues. With 1 base removed from V and 4 bases from J, the gap between germline ends came to 9 bases. CDR3 bases: TGTGCCAGCAGCTTGATCGGGGGGAATCAGCCCCAGCATTTT. Protein product: CASSLIGGNQPQHF.

J is TRBJ2-1 and V is TRBV11-1; D possibly corresponds to TRBD2 (6 bases). V was trimmed by 7 bases and J by 2 bases, leaving 12 bases between them. Germline values: CDR1 SGHAT, CDR2 FQDESV (reference sequence). The CDR3 runs 14 residues. CDR3 nucleotide sequence: TGTGCCAGCAACGAGGGAGGCCCCTACAATGAGCAGTTCTTC. This encodes CASNEGGPYNEQFF. Based on the CDR3 plus reference TRBV11-1 and TRBJ2-1, the full variable domain is EAEVAQSPRYKITEKSQAVAFWCDPISGHATLYWYRQILGQGPELLVQFQDESVVDDSQLPKDRFSAERLKGVDSTLKIQPAELGDSAMYLCASNEGGPYNEQFFGPGTRLTVL.

This clone was seen a single time. The V and J genes are TRBV6-4 and TRBJ2-1; the match to TRBD1 covers 11 bases. CDR1 and CDR2 from the germline V gene are MRHNA and SNTAGT. J was trimmed by 12 bases and V by 3 bases; bases with no gene match: 10. The CDR3 runs to 15 residues. The CDR3 spells CASSEGGTGGRGQFF. CDR3 DNA sequence: TGTGCCAGCAGTGAAGGGGGGACAGGGGGAAGAGGGCAGTTCTTC.

The chain links TRBV7-9 to TRBJ2-5, with unresolved D. The CDR3 spans 13 residues. Trimming took 1 base from V and 5 from J, leaving 8 bases between them. Germline-derived CDR1 and CDR2 are SEHNR and FQNEAQ (reference sequence). The CDR3 loop is CASSLEEQETQYF. In nucleotides, the CDR3 is TGTGCCAGCAGCTTAGAGGAGCAGGAGACCCAGTACTTC.

This clone has only one observation. The chain has TRBV18 and TRBJ2-5; possible D gene TRBD1, 6 bases. The germline gives CDR1 KGHSH, CDR2 LQKENI. The CDR3 length is 15 residues. V was trimmed by 3 bases and J by 4 bases, leaving 15 bases between them. The DNA of the CDR3 is TGTGCCAGCTCACCGAATCAGGGGATAGGAGAGACCCAGTACTTC. Protein product: CASSPNQGIGETQYF.

This sequence joins TRBV2 and TRBJ2-2, with D possibly TRBD2 on 5 matching bases. The CDR3 spans 14 residues. V was clipped by 8 bases and J by 4 bases, with 14 bases between them. Looked up from germline, CDR1 is SNHLY and CDR2 is FYNNEI. The CDR3 spells CASVPGSVTGELFF. Written as DNA, the CDR3 is TGTGCCAGCGTGCCGGGATCAGTCACCGGGGAGCTGTTTTTT.

The V call is TRBV27, the J call TRBJ2-1; D unclear. CDR3 size: 11 residues. The V end was cut by 6 bases, the J end by 8 bases, with 8 bases between. Germline-derived CDR1 and CDR2 are MNHEY and SMNVEV (reference sequence). CDR3: CASSSVDEQFF. In nucleotides, the CDR3 is TGTGCCAGCAGCTCAGTCGATGAGCAGTTCTTC.

A few counts support this clone. V is TRBV28 and J is TRBJ1-2, with D perhaps matching TRBD1 (5 bases). The CDR3 consists of 16 residues. Germline CDR1 and CDR2: MDHEN and SYDVKM. The V end lost 6 bases, the J end lost 4 bases, and 21 bases lay between the germline ends. This CDR3 is CASSQGWPSSLYGYTF. For the CDR3, the DNA is TGTGCCAGCAGCCAGGGATGGCCCTCTTCGCTCTATGGCTACACCTTC.

The genes are TRBV29-1 and TRBJ1-2; possibly TRBD1 for D (6 bases). Germline V gene lookup returns CDR1 SQVTM and CDR2 ANQGSEA. Trimming shortened V by 6 bases and J by 4 bases, and 15 bases separated the two germline ends. The CDR3 is made up of 13 amino acids. CDR3 nucleotide sequence: TGCAGCGTGGACACGACAGGCGGCTATGGCTACACCTTC. Residues: CSVDTTGGYGYTF.

The chain couples TRBV29-1 to TRBJ2-3; D unclear. V lost 6 bases, J lost 3 bases, and 4 bases lay in between. This CDR3 region has 10 residues. Germline CDR1 is SQVTM and CDR2 is ANQGSEA. CDR3 in amino acids: CSVGTDTQYF. In nucleotides, the CDR3 is TGCAGCGTGGGGACAGATACGCAGTATTTT.

This chain joins TRBV6-5 and TRBJ2-7, with D possibly matching TRBD1 (5 bases). This CDR3 spans 12 amino acids. Germline CDR1 is MNHEY and CDR2 is SVGAGI. The V end was cut by 6 bases, the J end by 4 bases, with 10 bases between. The CDR3 coding sequence is TGTGCCAGCAGGGGGCTTAGGTACGAGCAGTACTTC. Encoded protein: CASRGLRYEQYF.

The V and J genes are TRBV28 and TRBJ2-2; maybe TRBD2 (6 bases). Germline lookup yields CDR1 MDHEN and CDR2 SYDVKM. The CDR3 has 16 amino acids. Trimming pared 4 bases from V and 5 bases from J, leaving 17 bases between. The CDR3 reads CASSSPGLRRTGELFF. The CDR3 DNA reads TGTGCCAGCAGTTCTCCGGGACTCCGAAGGACCGGGGAGCTGTTTTTT. The whole variable domain, filled in from reference TRBV28 and TRBJ2-2, reads DVKVTQSSRYLVKRTGEKVFLECVQDMDHENMFWYRQDPGLGLRLIYFSYDVKMKEKGDIPEGYSVSREKKERFSLILESASTNQTSMYLCASSSPGLRRTGELFFGEGSRLTVL.

CDR3 protein: CASSFGTSGANEQFF. The CDR3 DNA reads TGTGCCAGCAGTTTCGGGACTAGCGGGGCCAATGAGCAGTTCTTC. The chain uses TRBV6-5 and TRBJ2-1, with 13 nucleotides matching TRBD2. The ends lost 4 bases at V and 6 bases at J; junction bases unmatched: 3. Germline CDR1 reads MNHEY; CDR2 reads SVGAGI. There are 15 residues in the CDR3.

This rearrangement joins TRBV6-2 or TRBV6-3 to TRBJ1-1; D unclear. Germline V gene lookup returns CDR1 MNHEY and CDR2 SVGEGT. The CDR3 has 12 amino acids. Trimming took 5 bases from V and 1 from J, leaving 5 bases between them. The DNA for the CDR3 is TGTGCCAGCAGTCGCACGAACACTGAAGCTTTCTTT. This gives the protein CASSRTNTEAFF.

V is TRBV7-7 and J is TRBJ2-3; TRBD1 or TRBD2 may be the D gene (5 bases each). Germline CDR1 reads SSHAT; CDR2 reads FNYEAQ (reference sequence). The CDR3 has 16 amino acids. V was cut by 5 bases and J by 1 base, with 16 bases left in between. CDR3 sequence (DNA): TGTGCCAGCAGCACCCCCCCGGGACCGTGCACAGATACGCAGTATTTT. Translating it yields CASSTPPGPCTDTQYF.

The chain recombines TRBV7-9 with TRBJ2-7; D is possibly TRBD1 (6 bases). Per the germline V gene, CDR1 is SEHNR and CDR2 is FQNEAQ (reference sequence). This CDR3 has 14 amino acids. Trimming cost V 5 bases and J 0 bases, with 11 bases left between them. The CDR3 sequence is CASSHRVSSYEQYF. As DNA, the CDR3 is TGTGCCAGCAGCCACAGGGTTAGCTCCTACGAGCAGTACTTC.

This chain uses TRBV7-3 with TRBJ1-1, with D hard to call. CDR1 and CDR2 from the germline V gene are SGHTA and FQGTGA. The CDR3 runs to 13 residues. Trimming left V 5 bases short and J 2 bases short, with 9 bases between. DNA of the CDR3: TGTGCCAGCAGCCGAACAGTAAACACTGAAGCTTTCTTT. Its translation is CASSRTVNTEAFF. Filled out from reference TRBV7-3 and TRBJ1-1, the complete variable domain reads GAGVSQTPSNKVTEKGKYVELRCDPISGHTALYWYRQSLGQGPEFLIYFQGTGAADDSGLPNDRFFAVRPEGSVSTLKIQRTERGDSAVYLCASSRTVNTEAFFGQGTRLTVV.

The rearrangement joins TRBV28 to TRBJ1-1; TRBD1 is a possible D gene (5 bases). This CDR3 is 14 amino acids long. The V end lost 6 bases, the J end lost 5 bases, and 16 bases lay between the germline ends. The V gene's germline CDR1 is MDHEN and CDR2 SYDVKM. The CDR3 bases are TGTGCCAGCAGCTCCCAGGGAGTGATTACTGAAGCTTTCTTT. Translated, it gives CASSSQGVITEAFF. The full variable domain, with the rest looked up from reference TRBV28 and TRBJ1-1, is DVKVTQSSRYLVKRTGEKVFLECVQDMDHENMFWYRQDPGLGLRLIYFSYDVKMKEKGDIPEGYSVSREKKERFSLILESASTNQTSMYLCASSSQGVITEAFFGQGTRLTVV.

The rearrangement uses TRBV7-8 and TRBJ2-5; D remains ambiguous. This CDR3 comprises 14 residues. V was shortened by 8 bases and J by 3 bases, with 16 bases between the two germline ends. The V gene's germline CDR1 is SGHVS and CDR2 FQNEAQ. As DNA, the CDR3 is TGTGCCAGCTCCCAAGCACGGAAAAAAGAGACCCAGTACTTC. Protein product: CASSQARKKETQYF.

The J gene is TRBJ2-5, the V gene TRBV3-1 (or the pseudogene TRBV3-2); either TRBD1 or TRBD2 may fit D (5 bases each). V was trimmed by 5 bases and J by 5 bases, leaving 15 bases between them. Germline V lookup: CDR1 LGHDT, CDR2 YNNKEL (reference sequence). The CDR3 runs to 14 residues. The CDR3 here is CASSLRGWDETQYF. CDR3 in DNA: TGTGCCAGCAGCTTGAGGGGTTGGGATGAGACCCAGTACTTC.

This chain links TRBV9 with TRBJ2-7, with D unresolved. The germline V and J ends were trimmed by 0 bases and 6 bases, with 13 bases remaining between them. The CDR3 is 14 residues long. Germline V gives CDR1 SGDLS, CDR2 YYNGEE. CDR3: CASSVASSPREQYF. CDR3 bases: TGTGCCAGCAGCGTAGCTAGTAGCCCACGCGAGCAGTACTTC.

The chain carries TRBV9 and TRBJ2-1; the match to TRBD2 covers 10 bases. The CDR3 contains 17 residues. The V segment lost 2 bases and the J segment 7 bases; nucleotides outside the gene matches: 12. Germline CDR1 reads SGDLS; CDR2 reads YYNGEE. As DNA, the CDR3 is TGTGCCAGCAGCGTTCGGAGAGCTAGCGGGAGTGGAAATGAGCAGTTCTTC. Encoded protein: CASSVRRASGSGNEQFF.